This T cell receptor beta chain was identified during a study of blood T cells in healthy people across ages. Study-wide results and caveats: Nothing was known about donor CMV status, and this possibly confounded expanded clonotype changes.

Every donor gave approximately 10 milliliters of peripheral blood. As for this clonotype: What it recognizes is unknown.

V lost 4 bases to trimming and J lost 2 bases; unmatched junction nucleotides: 10. The length of the CDR3 is 16 residues. The germline CDR1 and CDR2 sequences are SGHRS and YFSETQ. A sample-barcoded 5' primer and a J-beta primer mix were used in a second PCR of roughly 6 to 11 cycles. TCRdb reprocessed the 5' RACE reads via MiXCR and lists one record per CDR3 protein. Altogether 650,000 to 1,000,000 distinct CDR3 sequences are present, about half being singletons, with the ten largest covering over 15%. The material sequenced was blood. The clonotype comes from a man of 80 years or more in good health. The V gene is TRBV5-1, the J gene TRBJ2-5; 8 bases match TRBD1. In DNA, the CDR3 is TGCGCCAGCAGCGGGTCAGACAGGGGCTGGCAAGAGACCCAGTACTTC. As protein: CASSGSDRGWQETQYF.